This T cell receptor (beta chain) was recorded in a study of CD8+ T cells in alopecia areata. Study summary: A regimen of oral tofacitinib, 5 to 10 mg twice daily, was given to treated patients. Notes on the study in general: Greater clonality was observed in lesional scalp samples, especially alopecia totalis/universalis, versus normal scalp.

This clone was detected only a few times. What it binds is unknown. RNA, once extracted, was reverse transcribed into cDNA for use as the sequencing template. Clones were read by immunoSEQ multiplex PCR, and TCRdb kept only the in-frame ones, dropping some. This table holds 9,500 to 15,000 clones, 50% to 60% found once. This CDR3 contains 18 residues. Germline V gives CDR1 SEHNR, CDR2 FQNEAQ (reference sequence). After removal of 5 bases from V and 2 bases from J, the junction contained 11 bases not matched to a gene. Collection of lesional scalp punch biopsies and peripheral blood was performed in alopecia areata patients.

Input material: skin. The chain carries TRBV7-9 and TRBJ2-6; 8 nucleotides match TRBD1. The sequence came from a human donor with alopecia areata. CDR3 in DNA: TGTGCCAGCAGCACCTATCAGGGGGCGCAGACTGGGGCCAACGTCCTGACTTTC. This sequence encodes CASSTYQGAQTGANVLTF.